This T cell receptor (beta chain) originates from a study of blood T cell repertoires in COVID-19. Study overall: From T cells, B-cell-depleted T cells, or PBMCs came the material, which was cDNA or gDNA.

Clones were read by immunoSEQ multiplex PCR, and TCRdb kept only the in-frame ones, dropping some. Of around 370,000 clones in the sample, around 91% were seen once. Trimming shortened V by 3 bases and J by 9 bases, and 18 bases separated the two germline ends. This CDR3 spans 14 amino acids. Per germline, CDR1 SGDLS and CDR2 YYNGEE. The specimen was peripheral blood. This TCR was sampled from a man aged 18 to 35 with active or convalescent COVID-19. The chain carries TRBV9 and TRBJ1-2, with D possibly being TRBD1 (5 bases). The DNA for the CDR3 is TGTGCCAGCAGCGGGCCACTAAGGGGCCGGCGCTACACCTTC. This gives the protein CASSGPLRGRRYTF.